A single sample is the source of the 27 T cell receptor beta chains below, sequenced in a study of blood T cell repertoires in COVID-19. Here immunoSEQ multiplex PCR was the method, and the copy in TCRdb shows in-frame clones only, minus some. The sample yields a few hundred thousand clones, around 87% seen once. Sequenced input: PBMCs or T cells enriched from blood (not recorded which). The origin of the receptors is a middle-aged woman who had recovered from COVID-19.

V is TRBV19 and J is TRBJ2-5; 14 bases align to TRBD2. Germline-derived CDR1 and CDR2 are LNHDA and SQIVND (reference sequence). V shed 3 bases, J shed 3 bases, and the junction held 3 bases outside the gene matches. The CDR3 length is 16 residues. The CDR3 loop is CASSMGLAGVKETQYF. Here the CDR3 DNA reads TGTGCCAGTAGTATGGGACTAGCGGGAGTTAAAGAGACCCAGTACTTC.

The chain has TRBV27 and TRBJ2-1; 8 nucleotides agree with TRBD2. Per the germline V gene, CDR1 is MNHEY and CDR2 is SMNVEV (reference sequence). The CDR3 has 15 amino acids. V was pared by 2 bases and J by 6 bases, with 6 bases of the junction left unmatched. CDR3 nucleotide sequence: TGTGCCAGCAGTTTACGCCCGGGACTAGGCAATGAGCAGTTCTTC. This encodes CASSLRPGLGNEQFF.

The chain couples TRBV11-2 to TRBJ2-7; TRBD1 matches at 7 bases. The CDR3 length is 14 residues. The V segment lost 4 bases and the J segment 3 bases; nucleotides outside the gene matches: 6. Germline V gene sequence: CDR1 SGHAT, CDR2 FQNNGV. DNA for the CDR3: TGTGCCAGCAGCTCCACGGGACAGTTCTACGAGCAGTACTTC. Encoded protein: CASSSTGQFYEQYF.

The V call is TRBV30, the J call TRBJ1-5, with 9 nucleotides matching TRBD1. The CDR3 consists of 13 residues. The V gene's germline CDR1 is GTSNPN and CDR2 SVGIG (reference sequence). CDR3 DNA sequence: TGTGCAGGGGGACAGGGACTCAATCAGCCCCAGCATTTT. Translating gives CAGGQGLNQPQHF.

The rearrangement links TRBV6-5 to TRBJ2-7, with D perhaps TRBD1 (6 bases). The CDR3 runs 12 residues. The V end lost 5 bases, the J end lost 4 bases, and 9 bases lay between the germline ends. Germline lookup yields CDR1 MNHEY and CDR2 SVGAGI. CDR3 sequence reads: CASSPQGYEQYF. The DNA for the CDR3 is TGTGCCAGCAGTCCACAGGGATACGAGCAGTACTTC.

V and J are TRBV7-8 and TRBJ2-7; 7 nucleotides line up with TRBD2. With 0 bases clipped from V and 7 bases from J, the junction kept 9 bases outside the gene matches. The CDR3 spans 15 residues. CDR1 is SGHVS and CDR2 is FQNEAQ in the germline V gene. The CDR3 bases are TGTGCCAGCAGCTTAGCGTTCCGGGGGGTAGGGGAGCAGTACTTC. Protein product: CASSLAFRGVGEQYF.

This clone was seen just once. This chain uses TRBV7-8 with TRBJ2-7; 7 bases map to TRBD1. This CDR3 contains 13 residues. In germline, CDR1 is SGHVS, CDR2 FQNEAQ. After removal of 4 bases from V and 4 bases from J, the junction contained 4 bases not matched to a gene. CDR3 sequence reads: CASSYSQGYEQYF. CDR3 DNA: TGTGCCAGCAGCTATTCACAGGGGTACGAGCAGTACTTC. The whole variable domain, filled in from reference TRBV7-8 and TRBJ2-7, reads GAGVSQSPRYKVAKRGQDVALRCDPISGHVSLFWYQQALGQGPEFLTYFQNEAQLDKSGLPSDRFFAERPEGSVSTLKIQRTQQEDSAVYLCASSYSQGYEQYFGPGTRLTVT.

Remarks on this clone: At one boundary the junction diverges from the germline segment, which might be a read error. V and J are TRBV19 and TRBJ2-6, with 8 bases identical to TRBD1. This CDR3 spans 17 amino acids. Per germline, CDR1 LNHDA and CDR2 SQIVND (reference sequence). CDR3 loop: CASSVDRGIPGANVLTF. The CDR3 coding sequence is TGTGCCAGTAGTGTAGACAGGGGTATCCCTGGGGCCAACGTCCTGACTTTC.

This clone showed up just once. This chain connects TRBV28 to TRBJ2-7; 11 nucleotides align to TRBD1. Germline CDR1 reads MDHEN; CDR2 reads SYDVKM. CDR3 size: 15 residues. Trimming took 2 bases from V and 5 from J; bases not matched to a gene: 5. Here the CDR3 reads CASSLAGTGGDEQYF. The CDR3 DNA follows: TGTGCCAGCAGTTTAGCCGGGACAGGGGGTGACGAGCAGTACTTC.

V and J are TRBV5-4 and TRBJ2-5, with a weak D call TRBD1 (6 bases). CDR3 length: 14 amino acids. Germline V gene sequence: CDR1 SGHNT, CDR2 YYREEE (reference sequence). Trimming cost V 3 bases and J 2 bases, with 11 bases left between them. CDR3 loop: CASSYGQKQETQYF. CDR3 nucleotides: TGTGCCAGCAGCTATGGACAGAAACAAGAGACCCAGTACTTC.

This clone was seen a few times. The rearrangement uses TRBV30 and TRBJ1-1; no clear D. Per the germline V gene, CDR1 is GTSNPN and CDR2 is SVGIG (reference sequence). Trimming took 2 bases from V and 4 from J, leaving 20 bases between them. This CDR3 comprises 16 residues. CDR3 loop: CAWSPPIPPAGTEAFF. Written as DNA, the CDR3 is TGTGCCTGGAGTCCACCTATCCCGCCGGCGGGCACTGAAGCTTTCTTT.

The chain's CDR3 is CASSGTGSHYEQYF. The CDR3 DNA follows: TGTGCCAGCAGTGGGACGGGATCCCACTACGAGCAGTACTTC. The chain is built from TRBV25-1 and TRBJ2-7, with a weak D call TRBD2 (5 bases). This CDR3 is built from 14 residues. Germline CDR1 and CDR2: MGHDK and SYGVNS. V was trimmed by 4 bases and J by 3 bases, leaving 13 bases between them.

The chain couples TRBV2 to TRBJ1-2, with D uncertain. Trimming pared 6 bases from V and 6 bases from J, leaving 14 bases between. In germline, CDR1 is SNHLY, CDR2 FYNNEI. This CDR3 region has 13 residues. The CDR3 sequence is CASSRRDSDGYTF. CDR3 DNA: TGTGCCAGCAGCCGACGTGACTCTGATGGCTACACCTTC. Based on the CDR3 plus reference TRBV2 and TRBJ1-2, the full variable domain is EPEVTQTPSHQVTQMGQEVILRCVPISNHLYFYWYRQILGQKVEFLVSFYNNEISEKSEIFDDQFSVERPDGSNFTLKIRSTKLEDSAMYFCASSRRDSDGYTFGSGTRLTVV.

DNA for the CDR3: TGTGCCAGCAGCTTAAGAGGTAAAGGCACCTTC. Protein sequence: CASSLRGKGTF. The V gene is TRBV7-9, the J gene TRBJ1-2, with unresolved D. Germline CDR1 is SEHNR and CDR2 is FQNEAQ (reference sequence). This CDR3 is 11 amino acids long. Trimming took 2 bases from V and 13 from J, leaving 11 bases between them.

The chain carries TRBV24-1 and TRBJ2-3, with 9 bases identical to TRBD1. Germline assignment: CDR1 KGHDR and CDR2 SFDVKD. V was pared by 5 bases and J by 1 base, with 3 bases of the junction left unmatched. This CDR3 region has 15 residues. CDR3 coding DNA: TGTGCCACCAGTGCGGGACAGGGACGCACAGATACGCAGTATTTT. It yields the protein CATSAGQGRTDTQYF.

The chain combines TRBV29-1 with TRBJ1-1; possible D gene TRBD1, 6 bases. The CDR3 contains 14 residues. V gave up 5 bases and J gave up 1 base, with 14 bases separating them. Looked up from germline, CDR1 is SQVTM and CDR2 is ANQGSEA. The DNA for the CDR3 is TGCAGCGTTCAACGGACAGTCGAGAACACTGAAGCTTTCTTT. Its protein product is CSVQRTVENTEAFF.

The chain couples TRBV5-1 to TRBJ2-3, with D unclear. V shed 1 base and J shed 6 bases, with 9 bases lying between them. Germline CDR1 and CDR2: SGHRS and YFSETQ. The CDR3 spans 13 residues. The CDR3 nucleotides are TGCGCCAGCAGCTTGAGGCGGTCCGATACGCAGTATTTT. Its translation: CASSLRRSDTQYF.

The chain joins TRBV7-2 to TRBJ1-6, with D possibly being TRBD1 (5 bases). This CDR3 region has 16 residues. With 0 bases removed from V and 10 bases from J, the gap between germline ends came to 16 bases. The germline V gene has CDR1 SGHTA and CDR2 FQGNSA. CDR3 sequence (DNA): TGTGCCAGCAGCTTAGCGCCGGGGGGAGAGAGCTCACCCCTCCACTTT. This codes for CASSLAPGGESSPLHF.

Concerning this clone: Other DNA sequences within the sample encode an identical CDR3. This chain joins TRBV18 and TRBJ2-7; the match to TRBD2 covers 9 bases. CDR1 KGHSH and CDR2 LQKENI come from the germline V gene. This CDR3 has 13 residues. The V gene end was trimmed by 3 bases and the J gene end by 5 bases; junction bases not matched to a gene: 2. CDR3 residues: CASSPQREDEQYF. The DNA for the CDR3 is TGTGCCAGCTCACCTCAGCGGGAGGACGAGCAGTACTTC.

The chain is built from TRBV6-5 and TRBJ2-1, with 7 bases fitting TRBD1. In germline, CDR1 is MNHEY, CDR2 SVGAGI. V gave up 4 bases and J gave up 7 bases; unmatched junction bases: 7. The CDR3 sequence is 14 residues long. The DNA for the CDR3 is TGTGCCAGCAGTTGGGCAGGGGGTCTGAATGAGCAGTTCTTC. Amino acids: CASSWAGGLNEQFF.

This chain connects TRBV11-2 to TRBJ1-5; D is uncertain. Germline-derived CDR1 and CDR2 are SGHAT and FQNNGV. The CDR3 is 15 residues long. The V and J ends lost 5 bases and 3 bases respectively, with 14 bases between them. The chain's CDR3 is CASSDSRQFNQPQHF. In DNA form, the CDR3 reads TGTGCCAGCAGCGACTCTCGTCAGTTCAATCAGCCCCAGCATTTT.

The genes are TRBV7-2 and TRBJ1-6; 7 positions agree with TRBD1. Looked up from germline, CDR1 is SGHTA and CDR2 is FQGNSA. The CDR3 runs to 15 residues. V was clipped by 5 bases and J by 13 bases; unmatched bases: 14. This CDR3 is CASSQTGPKASPLHF. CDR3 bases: TGTGCCAGCAGCCAGACAGGGCCCAAGGCGTCGCCCCTCCACTTT.

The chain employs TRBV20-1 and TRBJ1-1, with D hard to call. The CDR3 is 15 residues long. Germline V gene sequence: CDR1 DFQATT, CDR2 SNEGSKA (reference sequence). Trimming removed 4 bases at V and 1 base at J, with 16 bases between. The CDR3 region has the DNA TGCAGTGCTATTGACCCCCCCAGGTGGAACACTGAAGCTTTCTTT. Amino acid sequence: CSAIDPPRWNTEAFF.

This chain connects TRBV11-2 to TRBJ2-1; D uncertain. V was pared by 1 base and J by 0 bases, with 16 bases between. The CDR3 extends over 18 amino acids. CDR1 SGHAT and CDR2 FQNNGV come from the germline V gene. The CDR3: CASSLVSGPKNSYNEQFF. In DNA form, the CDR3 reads TGTGCCAGCAGCTTAGTTTCGGGTCCCAAAAACTCCTACAATGAGCAGTTCTTC.

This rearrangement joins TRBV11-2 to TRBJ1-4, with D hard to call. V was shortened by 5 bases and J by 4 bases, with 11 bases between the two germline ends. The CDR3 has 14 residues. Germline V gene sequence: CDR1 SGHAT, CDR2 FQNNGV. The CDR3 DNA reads TGTGCCAGCAGCCGGATTACAGATAATGAAAAACTGTTTTTT. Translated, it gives CASSRITDNEKLFF. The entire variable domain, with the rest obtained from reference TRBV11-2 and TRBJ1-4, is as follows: EAGVAQSPRYKIIEKRQSVAFWCNPISGHATLYWYQQILGQGPKLLIQFQNNGVVDDSQLPKDRFSAERLKGVDSTLKIQPAKLEDSAVYLCASSRITDNEKLFFGSGTQLSVL.

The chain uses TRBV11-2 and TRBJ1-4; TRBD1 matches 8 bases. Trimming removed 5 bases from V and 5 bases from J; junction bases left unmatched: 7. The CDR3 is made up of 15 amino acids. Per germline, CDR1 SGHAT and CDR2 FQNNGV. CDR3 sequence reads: CASSLKHRGNEKLFF. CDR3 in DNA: TGTGCCAGCAGCCTGAAACACAGGGGGAATGAAAAACTGTTTTTT.

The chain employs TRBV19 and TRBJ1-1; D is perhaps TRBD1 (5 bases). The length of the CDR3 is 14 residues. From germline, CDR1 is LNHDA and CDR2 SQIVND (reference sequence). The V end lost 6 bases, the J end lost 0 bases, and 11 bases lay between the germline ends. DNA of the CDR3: TGTGCCAGTAGCCGACAGAGCATGAACACTGAAGCTTTCTTT. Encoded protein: CASSRQSMNTEAFF.